The rows below give T cell receptor beta chains drawn from one sample of a study of metastatic and nonmetastatic thyroid tumors. TCRdb reanalyzed the PCR reads with MiXCR. Counted here are about 85,000 clones, about 9.1% occurring once; the ten biggest clones make up 8.8%. The sequencing input was blood. The receptors come from a female donor with papillary thyroid cancer or a benign thyroid nodule (not recorded which). Some clones in this sample may be carry-over from other donors' samples. CDR3s include the opening cysteine and the closing phenylalanine or tryptophan. The D gene is left open where the match is weak. The listing skips clone size in some rows; elsewhere it reads once, few, many or a size class.

J gene: TRBJ2-1; V gene: TRBV11-3; clone size: many; CDR3 length: 14; D gene: TRBD2; CDR3 DNA: TGTGCCAGCAATAGCGGGGGGTCCTACAATGAGCAGTTCTTC; CDR3 protein: CASNSGGSYNEQFF
J gene: TRBJ2-7; V gene: TRBV6-1; clone size: many; CDR3 length: 15; D gene: TRBD1; CDR3 DNA: TGTGCCAGCAGTGAAGAAACAGGGGGTTACTTCGAGCAGTACTTC; CDR3 protein: CASSEETGGYFEQYF
J gene: TRBJ1-1; V gene: TRBV6-5; clone size: many; CDR3 length: 15; D gene: NA; CDR3 DNA: TGTGCCAGCAGTTACTCGGAGACTGTGAACACTGAAGCTTTCTTT; CDR3 protein: CASSYSETVNTEAFF
J gene: TRBJ2-6; V gene: TRBV28; clone size: many; CDR3 length: 15; D gene: NA; CDR3 DNA: TGTGCCAGCAGTTTTTTGGGCTCTGGGGCCAACGTCCTGACTTTC; CDR3 protein: CASSFLGSGANVLTF
J gene: TRBJ1-2; V gene: TRBV3-1; clone size: many; CDR3 length: 13; D gene: TRBD1; CDR3 DNA: TGTGCCAGCAGTCAGGGGGGGAAGCACGGCTACACCTTC; CDR3 protein: CASSQGGKHGYTF
J gene: TRBJ1-2; V gene: TRBV19; clone size: many; CDR3 length: 16; D gene: NA; CDR3 DNA: TGTGCCAGTAGTATGGCGAGCGGGGAACCTAACTATGGCTACACCTTC; CDR3 protein: CASSMASGEPNYGYTF
J gene: TRBJ2-1; V gene: TRBV20-1; clone size: many; CDR3 length: 14; D gene: NA; CDR3 DNA: TGCAGTGCTCTCTCGGGGGAACCCTACAATGAGCAGTTCTTC; CDR3 protein: CSALSGEPYNEQFF
J gene: TRBJ1-1; V gene: TRBV12-5; clone size: many; CDR3 length: 13; D gene: NA; CDR3 DNA: TGTGCTAGTGGTGTCCGGGACTGGGCTGAAGCTTTCTTT; CDR3 protein: CASGVRDWAEAFF
J gene: TRBJ1-1; V gene: TRBV6-1; clone size: few; CDR3 length: 13; D gene: NA; CDR3 DNA: TGTGCCAGCATAAGGAGGGGTAACACTGAAGCTTTCTTT; CDR3 protein: CASIRRGNTEAFF
J gene: TRBJ1-5; V gene: TRBV28; clone size: many; CDR3 length: 14; D gene: NA; CDR3 DNA: TGTGCCGCATGTGGAGGATGGAGCAATCAGCCCCAGCATTTT; CDR3 protein: CAACGGWSNQPQHF
J gene: TRBJ2-5; V gene: TRBV5-1; clone size: many; CDR3 length: 15; D gene: NA; CDR3 DNA: TGCGCCAGCAGCTTGACCAACTACCTACAAGAGACCCAGTACTTC; CDR3 protein: CASSLTNYLQETQYF
J gene: TRBJ2-3; V gene: TRBV18; clone size: few; CDR3 length: 16; D gene: TRBD1; CDR3 DNA: TGTGCCAGCTCACCACCGGACAGGGGTAGTTCAGATACGCAGTATTTT; CDR3 protein: CASSPPDRGSSDTQYF
J gene: TRBJ2-7; V gene: TRBV30; clone size: few; CDR3 length: 14; D gene: TRBD1; CDR3 DNA: TGTGCCTGGAGTTCTGGGACAGAAGACTACGAGCAGTACTTC; CDR3 protein: CAWSSGTEDYEQYF
J gene: TRBJ1-2; V gene: TRBV5-1; clone size: many; CDR3 length: 14; D gene: TRBD1; CDR3 DNA: TGCGCCAGCTCGGCAGGGGGCTTCGGTCATGGCTACACCTTC; CDR3 protein: CASSAGGFGHGYTF
J gene: TRBJ2-7; V gene: TRBV20-1; clone size: many; CDR3 length: 12; D gene: NA; CDR3 DNA: TGCAGTGCTAGAGGCGGGGGCTCCGAGCAGTACTTC; CDR3 protein: CSARGGGSEQYF
J gene: TRBJ2-7; V gene: TRBV28; clone size: many; CDR3 length: 13; D gene: NA; CDR3 DNA: TGTGCCAGCAGTTTAACAGGAGCCTACGAGCAGTACTTC; CDR3 protein: CASSLTGAYEQYF
J gene: TRBJ2-4; V gene: TRBV19; clone size: NA; CDR3 length: 17; D gene: TRBD1; CDR3 DNA: TGTGCCAGTAGTAGAGAGACGGGACAGGGGACCAAAAACATTCAGTACTTC; CDR3 protein: CASSRETGQGTKNIQYF
J gene: TRBJ1-3; V gene: TRBV7-9; clone size: many; CDR3 length: 15; D gene: NA; CDR3 DNA: TGTGCCAGCAGCTTAGTTTTAGGTACCGTGGACACCATATATTTT; CDR3 protein: CASSLVLGTVDTIYF
J gene: TRBJ1-5; V gene: TRBV2; clone size: many; CDR3 length: 13; D gene: NA; CDR3 DNA: TGTGCCAGCAGTTTGGGGGTGCGGCAGCCCCAGCATTTT; CDR3 protein: CASSLGVRQPQHF
J gene: TRBJ1-5; V gene: TRBV12-3/TRBV12-4; clone size: many; CDR3 length: 13; D gene: NA; CDR3 DNA: TGTGCCAGCAGTTCCCCCCCGGGCCAGCCCCAGCATTTT; CDR3 protein: CASSSPPGQPQHF
J gene: TRBJ1-2; V gene: TRBV18; clone size: NA; CDR3 length: 17; D gene: TRBD1; CDR3 DNA: TGTGCCAGCTCACCCACAGCTGGGACAGGGGGAATCTATGGCTACACCTTT; CDR3 protein: CASSPTAGTGGIYGYTF
J gene: TRBJ2-3; V gene: TRBV7-9; clone size: many; CDR3 length: 14; D gene: TRBD2; CDR3 DNA: TGTGCCAGCAGGGGACTAGCGGACACAGATACGCAGTATTTT; CDR3 protein: CASRGLADTDTQYF
J gene: TRBJ1-1; V gene: TRBV5-1; clone size: many; CDR3 length: 13; D gene: NA; CDR3 DNA: TGCGCCAGCAGCTCCAGGGCTAACACTGAAGCTTTCTTT; CDR3 protein: CASSSRANTEAFF
J gene: TRBJ2-7; V gene: TRBV6-6; clone size: many; CDR3 length: 14; D gene: NA; CDR3 DNA: TGTGCCAGCAGTTACACGGCCCTATCCTACGAGCAGTACTTC; CDR3 protein: CASSYTALSYEQYF
J gene: TRBJ2-7; V gene: TRBV7-2; clone size: NA; CDR3 length: 12; D gene: NA; CDR3 DNA: TGTGCCAGCAGCTTTGGGCAGGGAACGCAGTACTTC; CDR3 protein: CASSFGQGTQYF
J gene: TRBJ2-5; V gene: TRBV20-1; clone size: many; CDR3 length: 15; D gene: NA; CDR3 DNA: TGCAGTGCTAGAGATGGGCTAGCCCCTCAAGAGACCCAGTACTTC; CDR3 protein: CSARDGLAPQETQYF
J gene: TRBJ1-4; V gene: TRBV29-1; clone size: many; CDR3 length: 12; D gene: TRBD1; CDR3 DNA: TGCAGCGGCCAGGGGGATGGTGAAAAACTGTTTTTT; CDR3 protein: CSGQGDGEKLFF
J gene: TRBJ1-5; V gene: TRBV6-1; clone size: few; CDR3 length: 16; D gene: NA; CDR3 DNA: TGTGCCAGCAGACTGTCACAAACAGGTAGCAATCAGCCCCAGCATTTT; CDR3 protein: CASRLSQTGSNQPQHF
J gene: TRBJ2-7; V gene: TRBV6-5; clone size: many; CDR3 length: 14; D gene: NA; CDR3 DNA: TGTGCCAGCAGTTACGCAAGTCTACCCTCCGAGCAGTACTTC; CDR3 protein: CASSYASLPSEQYF
J gene: TRBJ1-1; V gene: TRBV27; clone size: many; CDR3 length: 14; D gene: NA; CDR3 DNA: TGTGCCAGCAGTTTAGTGCCGGTGAACACTGAAGCTTTCTTT; CDR3 protein: CASSLVPVNTEAFF
J gene: TRBJ1-1; V gene: TRBV28; clone size: many; CDR3 length: 11; D gene: NA; CDR3 DNA: TGTGCCAGCAGTTCGAGGGGGAGAGCTTTCTTT; CDR3 protein: CASSSRGRAFF
J gene: TRBJ1-1; V gene: TRBV29-1; clone size: many; CDR3 length: 10; D gene: NA; CDR3 DNA: TGCAGCGGAAGCAGGACTGAAGCTTTCTTT; CDR3 protein: CSGSRTEAFF
J gene: TRBJ2-6; V gene: TRBV11-3; clone size: few; CDR3 length: 20; D gene: TRBD2; CDR3 DNA: TGTGCCAGCAGCTTAGTCCTGGGGGGGTTCAGGCCTTCTGGGGCCAACGTCCTGACTTTC; CDR3 protein: CASSLVLGGFRPSGANVLTF
J gene: TRBJ1-2; V gene: TRBV11-2; clone size: NA; CDR3 length: 18; D gene: TRBD1; CDR3 DNA: TGTGCCAGCAGCTTATTGTGGGACAGGGGGCGCGGGACCTATGGCTACACCTTC; CDR3 protein: CASSLLWDRGRGTYGYTF
J gene: TRBJ1-5; V gene: TRBV6-1; clone size: NA; CDR3 length: 14; D gene: TRBD1; CDR3 DNA: TGTGCCAGCAGGGACAGGGTAAGGAGTCAGCCCCAGCATTTT; CDR3 protein: CASRDRVRSQPQHF
J gene: TRBJ2-1; V gene: TRBV3-1; clone size: medium-sized; CDR3 length: 11; D gene: NA; CDR3 DNA: TGTGCCAGCAGCCAAGTCGGTGAGCAGTTCTTC; CDR3 protein: CASSQVGEQFF
J gene: TRBJ1-1; V gene: TRBV11-2; clone size: many; CDR3 length: 16; D gene: TRBD1; CDR3 DNA: TGTGCCAGCAGCCCCCCAGGGGGCCGAAGGAACACTGAAGCTTTCTTT; CDR3 protein: CASSPPGGRRNTEAFF
J gene: TRBJ2-7; V gene: TRBV6-1; clone size: few; CDR3 length: 11; D gene: NA; CDR3 DNA: TGTGCCAGTGGACAGATCTGCGAGCAGTACTTT; CDR3 protein: CASGQICEQYF
J gene: TRBJ2-3; V gene: TRBV7-8; clone size: many; CDR3 length: 14; D gene: NA; CDR3 DNA: TGTGCCAGCAGGAGTAGCGGCTACACAGATACGCAGTATTTT; CDR3 protein: CASRSSGYTDTQYF
J gene: TRBJ1-2; V gene: TRBV20-1; clone size: many; CDR3 length: 13; D gene: NA; CDR3 DNA: TGCAGTGCCCCCTCGGCCGGGAACTATGGCTACACCTTC; CDR3 protein: CSAPSAGNYGYTF
J gene: TRBJ2-7; V gene: TRBV6-1; clone size: many; CDR3 length: 13; D gene: NA; CDR3 DNA: TGTGCCAGCAGTGAAGATACAGACTACGAGCAGTACTTC; CDR3 protein: CASSEDTDYEQYF
J gene: TRBJ2-2; V gene: TRBV12-3/TRBV12-4; clone size: many; CDR3 length: 13; D gene: NA; CDR3 DNA: TGTGCCAGCGTGGTAGCGAGTGGCGGGGAGCTGTTTTTT; CDR3 protein: CASVVASGGELFF
J gene: TRBJ2-7; V gene: TRBV11-2; clone size: many; CDR3 length: 14; D gene: NA; CDR3 DNA: TGTGCCAGCAGCTTAGGGGGGGGCCGCAACGAGCAGTACTTC; CDR3 protein: CASSLGGGRNEQYF
J gene: TRBJ1-1; V gene: TRBV10-3; clone size: few; CDR3 length: 16; D gene: TRBD1; CDR3 DNA: TGTGCCATCAGCGGGACAGTTCGAGCTCCGAACACTGAAGCTTTCTTT; CDR3 protein: CAISGTVRAPNTEAFF
J gene: TRBJ2-2; V gene: TRBV30; clone size: NA; CDR3 length: 16; D gene: TRBD1; CDR3 DNA: TGTGCCCTAAGACCCCGGGACAGGAGCCACACCGGGGAGCTGTTTTTT; CDR3 protein: CALRPRDRSHTGELFF
J gene: TRBJ2-2; V gene: TRBV6-1; clone size: few; CDR3 length: 13; D gene: NA; CDR3 DNA: TGTGCCAGCGGCAGGTCTCGCACCGGGGAGCTGTTTTTT; CDR3 protein: CASGRSRTGELFF
J gene: TRBJ1-5; V gene: TRBV28; clone size: many; CDR3 length: 15; D gene: TRBD1; CDR3 DNA: TGTGCCAGCAGTGTTAACAGGGGTGGCAATCAGCCCCAGCATTTT; CDR3 protein: CASSVNRGGNQPQHF
J gene: TRBJ2-7; V gene: TRBV5-4; clone size: many; CDR3 length: 16; D gene: TRBD2; CDR3 DNA: TGTGCCAGCAGCTTGGGACTAGCGGGGGGCAGGTACGAGCAGTACTTC; CDR3 protein: CASSLGLAGGRYEQYF
J gene: TRBJ2-1; V gene: TRBV6-1; clone size: many; CDR3 length: 15; D gene: TRBD1; CDR3 DNA: TGTGCCAGCAGTCCCGGGACAGGGTTATACAATGAGCAGTTCTTC; CDR3 protein: CASSPGTGLYNEQFF
J gene: TRBJ2-7; V gene: TRBV11-2; clone size: many; CDR3 length: 13; D gene: TRBD1; CDR3 DNA: TGTGCCAGCACCCGGACAGGGGGCAACGAGCAGTACTTC; CDR3 protein: CASTRTGGNEQYF
J gene: TRBJ1-1; V gene: TRBV30; clone size: few; CDR3 length: 12; D gene: NA; CDR3 DNA: TGTGCCTGGAGTGTAGATCCTGCTGAAGCTTTCTTT; CDR3 protein: CAWSVDPAEAFF
J gene: TRBJ2-7; V gene: TRBV7-9; clone size: many; CDR3 length: 13; D gene: NA; CDR3 DNA: TGTGCCAGCAGCTCAATAGACGGCTACGAGCAGTACTTC; CDR3 protein: CASSSIDGYEQYF
J gene: TRBJ1-6; V gene: TRBV3-2; clone size: NA; CDR3 length: 22; D gene: NA; CDR3 DNA: TGTGCCAGCAGCCAAATTTTCAGGACAGGGTACGCCGTTAGCTCCTATAATTCACCCCTCCACTTT; CDR3 protein: CASSQIFRTGYAVSSYNSPLHF